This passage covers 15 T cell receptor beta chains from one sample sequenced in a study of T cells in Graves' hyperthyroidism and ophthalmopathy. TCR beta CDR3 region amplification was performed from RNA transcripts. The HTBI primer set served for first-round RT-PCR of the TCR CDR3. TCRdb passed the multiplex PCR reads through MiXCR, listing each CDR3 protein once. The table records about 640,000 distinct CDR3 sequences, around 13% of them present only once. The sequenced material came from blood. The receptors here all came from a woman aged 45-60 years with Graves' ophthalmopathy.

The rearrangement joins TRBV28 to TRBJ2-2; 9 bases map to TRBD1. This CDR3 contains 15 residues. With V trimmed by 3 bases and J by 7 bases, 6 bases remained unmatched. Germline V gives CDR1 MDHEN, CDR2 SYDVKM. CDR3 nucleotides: TGTGCCAGCAGTTTTGGGACAGGGAGAGTCGGGGAGCTGTTTTTT. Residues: CASSFGTGRVGELFF. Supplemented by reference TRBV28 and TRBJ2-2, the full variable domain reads DVKVTQSSRYLVKRTGEKVFLECVQDMDHENMFWYRQDPGLGLRLIYFSYDVKMKEKGDIPEGYSVSREKKERFSLILESASTNQTSMYLCASSFGTGRVGELFFGEGSRLTVL.

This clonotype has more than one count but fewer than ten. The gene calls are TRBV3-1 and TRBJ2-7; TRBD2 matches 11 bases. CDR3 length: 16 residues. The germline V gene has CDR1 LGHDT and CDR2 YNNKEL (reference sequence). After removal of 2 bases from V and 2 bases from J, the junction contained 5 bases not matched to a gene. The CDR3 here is CASSQTVSGRAYEQYF. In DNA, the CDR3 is TGTGCCAGCAGCCAAACGGTTAGCGGGAGGGCCTACGAGCAGTACTTC.

The chain's CDR3 is CASRRASGYQETQYF. The CDR3, as DNA: TGTGCCAGCAGGCGGGCTAGCGGTTACCAAGAGACCCAGTACTTC. V is TRBV7-8 and J is TRBJ2-5, with 7 bases aligning to TRBD2. The V and J ends lost 6 bases and 0 bases, in that order; junction bases with no gene match: 7. The CDR3 loop spans 15 amino acids. CDR1 and CDR2 from the germline V gene are SGHVS and FQNEAQ. Full variable domain (missing parts from reference TRBV7-8 and TRBJ2-5): GAGVSQSPRYKVAKRGQDVALRCDPISGHVSLFWYQQALGQGPEFLTYFQNEAQLDKSGLPSDRFFAERPEGSVSTLKIQRTQQEDSAVYLCASRRASGYQETQYFGPGTRLLVL.

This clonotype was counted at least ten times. The CDR3: CASSLTGFADTQYF. CDR3 DNA: TGTGCCAGCAGCTTAACAGGGTTTGCAGATACGCAGTATTTT. This chain uses TRBV11-3 with TRBJ2-3; tentative D call: TRBD1 (6 bases). The CDR3 extends over 14 amino acids. Germline loops: CDR1 SGHNT, CDR2 YENEEA. The V end was cut by 2 bases, the J end by 4 bases, with 10 bases between. The whole variable domain, filled in from reference TRBV11-3 and TRBJ2-3, reads EAGVVQSPRYKIIEKKQPVAFWCNPISGHNTLYWYLQNLGQGPELLIRYENEEAVDDSQLPKDRFSAERLKGVDSTLKIQPAELGDSAVYLCASSLTGFADTQYFGPGTRLTVL.

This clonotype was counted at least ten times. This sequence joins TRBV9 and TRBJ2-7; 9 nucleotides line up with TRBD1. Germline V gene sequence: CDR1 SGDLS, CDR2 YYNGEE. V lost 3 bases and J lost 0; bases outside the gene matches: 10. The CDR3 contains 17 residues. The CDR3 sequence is CASSGRDRVKISYEQYF. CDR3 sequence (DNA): TGTGCCAGCAGCGGCCGGGACAGGGTGAAAATCTCCTACGAGCAGTACTTC.

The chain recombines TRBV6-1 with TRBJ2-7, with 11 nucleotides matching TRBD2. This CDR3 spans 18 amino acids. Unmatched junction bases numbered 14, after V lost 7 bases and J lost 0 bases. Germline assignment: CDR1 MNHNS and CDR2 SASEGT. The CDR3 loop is CASTTTGTSGISSYEQYF. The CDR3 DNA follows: TGTGCCAGCACCACAACCGGGACTAGCGGTATAAGCTCCTACGAGCAGTACTTC.

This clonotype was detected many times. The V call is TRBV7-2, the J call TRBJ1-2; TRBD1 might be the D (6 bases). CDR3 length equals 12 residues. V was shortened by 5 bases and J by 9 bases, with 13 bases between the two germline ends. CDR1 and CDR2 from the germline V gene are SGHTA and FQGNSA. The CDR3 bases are TGTGCCAGCAGCCCTGAGGGGGGCAGCTACACCTTC. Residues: CASSPEGGSYTF.

In DNA, the CDR3 is TGTGCCAGCAGCGTAGACAGGGCAGGGAACAATCAGCCCCAGCATTTT. Residues: CASSVDRAGNNQPQHF. This chain uses TRBV7-2 with TRBJ1-5, with 7 bases that match TRBD1. The V segment lost 5 bases and the J segment 3 bases; nucleotides outside the gene matches: 10. Germline V CDR1 and CDR2: SGHTA, FQGNSA. CDR3 length: 16 amino acids.

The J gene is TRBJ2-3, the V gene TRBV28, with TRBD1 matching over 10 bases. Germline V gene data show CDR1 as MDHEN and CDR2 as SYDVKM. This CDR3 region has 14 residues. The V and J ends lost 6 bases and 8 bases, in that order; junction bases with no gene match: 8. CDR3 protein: CASSYGQGDSTQYF. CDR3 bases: TGTGCCAGCAGCTACGGACAGGGGGATAGTACGCAGTATTTT.

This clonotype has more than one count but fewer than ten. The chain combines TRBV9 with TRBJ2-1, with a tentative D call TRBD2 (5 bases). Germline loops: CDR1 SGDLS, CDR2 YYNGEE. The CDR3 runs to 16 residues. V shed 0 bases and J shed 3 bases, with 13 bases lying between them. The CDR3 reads CASSVASTIYYNEQFF. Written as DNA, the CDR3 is TGTGCCAGCAGCGTAGCATCGACTATCTACTACAATGAGCAGTTCTTC.

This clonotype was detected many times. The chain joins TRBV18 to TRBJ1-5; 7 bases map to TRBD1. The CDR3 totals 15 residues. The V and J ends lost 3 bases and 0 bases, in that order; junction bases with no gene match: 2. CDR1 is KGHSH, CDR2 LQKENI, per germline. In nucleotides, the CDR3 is TGTGCCAGCTCACCCGGGACAGATAGCAATCAGCCCCAGCATTTT. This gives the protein CASSPGTDSNQPQHF.

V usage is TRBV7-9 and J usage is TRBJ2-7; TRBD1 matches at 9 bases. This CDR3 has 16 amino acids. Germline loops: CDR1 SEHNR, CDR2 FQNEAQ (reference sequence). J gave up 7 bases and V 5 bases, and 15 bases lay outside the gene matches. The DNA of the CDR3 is TGTGCCAGCAGCGGATCCGGGACAGGGCTTTTTCAAGAGCAGTACTTC. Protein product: CASSGSGTGLFQEQYF.

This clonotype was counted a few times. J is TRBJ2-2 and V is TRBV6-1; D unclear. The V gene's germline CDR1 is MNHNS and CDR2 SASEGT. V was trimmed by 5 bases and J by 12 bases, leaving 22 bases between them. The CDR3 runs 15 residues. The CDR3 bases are TGTGCCAGCAGTCCTGAAGCGCTTCGCATGGTAAAGCTGTTTTTT. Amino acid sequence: CASSPEALRMVKLFF.

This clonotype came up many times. This chain's CDR3 is CASSRDASYGYTF. CDR3 nucleotide sequence: TGTGCCAGCAGCCGGGACGCTTCCTATGGCTACACCTTC. This chain connects TRBV2 to TRBJ1-2; tentatively, D is TRBD1 (5 bases). Trimming took off 6 bases at V and 4 bases at J, with 12 bases between the two ends. In germline, CDR1 is SNHLY, CDR2 FYNNEI. CDR3 size: 13 residues.

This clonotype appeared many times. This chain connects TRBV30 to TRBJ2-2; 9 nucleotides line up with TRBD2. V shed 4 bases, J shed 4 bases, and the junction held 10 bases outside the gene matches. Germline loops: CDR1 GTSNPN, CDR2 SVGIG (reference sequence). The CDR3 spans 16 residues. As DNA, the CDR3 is TGTGCCTGGAAGAAGCTAGCGGGATATGGCACCGGGGAGCTGTTTTTT. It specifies CAWKKLAGYGTGELFF. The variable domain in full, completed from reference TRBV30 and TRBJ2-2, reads SQTIHQWPATLVQPVGSPLSLECTVEGTSNPNLYWYRQAAGRGLQLLFYSVGIGQISSEVPQNLSASRPQDRQFILSSKKLLLSDSGFYLCAWKKLAGYGTGELFFGEGSRLTVL.